The entry below describes one T cell receptor beta chain. What antigen it recognizes has not been identified. The sample holds no much larger clone one base away, and base qualities are not on file. At the junction V is shortened by 4 bases and J by 4 bases, with 10 bases in between. The CDR3 runs 12 amino acids, cysteine and phenylalanine included. The kept DNA is CDR3 alone, 36 bases in frame from the first base. Looking up the germline V gene yields CDR1 SQVTM and CDR2 ANQGSEA. TCR CDR3 regions were amplified from genomic DNA by multiplex PCR using the deep immunoSEQ assay. For each cell subset, the extracted genomic DNA was distributed evenly across all wells of several immunoSEQ 96-well plates, and each plate served as one replicate. For sorted subsets, around 200 ng genomic DNA, equal to 30,000 or so T cell genomes, was loaded into each replicate PCR. Purified libraries were quantified with a Qubit 3.0 fluorometer, sized on a Bioanalyzer 2100, and re-quantified with the KAPA Library Quantification kit. A separate single-read 150-cycle Illumina NextSeq 550 flow cell was used to sequence each immunoSEQ 96-well plate. The study's own analysis went as follows. The immunoSEQ output contained only junctional sequences without quality scores, so filtering could not match that applied to full-length reads. To assign V/J genes and CDR3, sequences were annotated against IMGT germline references using PyIR, a Python wrapper for IgBLAST v1.9. Reads were removed for weak V/J assignments (E-value above 1e-6), missing CDR3, stop codons, out-of-frame junctions, or ambiguous translated residues. V3J clonotypes were defined as sequences sharing the same inferred V gene, J gene, and CDR3 amino acid sequence. Percentage overlap between repertoires was computed as shared unique clonotypes divided by the size of the smaller repertoire. Richness of each repertoire was evaluated using RTK rarefaction, the Chao1 estimator, and Recon v2.1 estimates of unobserved clonotypes. Generation probabilities for all TCRbeta clonotypes obtained by the gDNA method from several donors were computed using OLGA. TCRdb obtained this table from immuneACCESS and retained in-frame rearrangements with V and J assigned. These tables miss some clones; where compared with another copy, unresolved V genes account for less than half of the shortfall, and the remainder is unexplained. V, J and clone size derive from that table, while D and trimming were established from the DNA sequence. The sample table lists over a million clones, 65% to 80% of them with a count of one. The ten largest clones represent roughly 1.4% of the sample.

This specimen comes from a study of shared clonotypes between healthy human individuals (dated by TCRdb to about 2020). For the wider study: The cohort included a few men and two women between 18 and 49 years of age. Blood TCR repertoires of a handful of healthy adults were deeply sequenced to estimate repertoire size and the extent of clonotype sharing between individuals. Leukapheresis yielded between about 0.9 and 8.9 billion PBMCs per donor. For each donor, CD4 naive and CD4 memory were each given three plates, CD8 naive was given two plates, and CD8 memory was given one plate. To increase sequencing depth and limit assay-specific biases, different laboratories used diverse techniques to prepare libraries and sequence TCR repertoires. Results and caveats for the whole study, not just this receptor: Pairwise subsampling led to the expectation that sequencing depth would affect the degree of clonotype sharing among donors. Approximately 5% of naive CD4, around 3.6% of naive CD8, about 2.5% of memory CD4, and approximately 0.39% of memory CD8 clonotypes were shared across several donors. Compared with non-shared clonotypes, clonotypes shared by all four sorted-subset donors had higher generation probabilities. Naive subsets generally had larger estimated clonotype richness than memory subsets did. Rarefaction of sorted-subset datasets indicated incomplete sequencing despite the large sequencing depth. Sampling was restricted to blood, and TCR repertoires in tissue are likely to differ from TCR repertoires in blood. The genetic and exposure-history diversity represented was limited by the small number of donors.

The donors were healthy, HIV-negative adults who had no recently reported acute infections or vaccinations. All donors were Caucasian adults living in Nashville, Tennessee, USA. CD4+ T cells were enriched by magnetic negative selection; naive cells were then positively selected on CD45RA, and the negative fraction formed the memory subset. Blood was collected by leukapheresis, and PBMCs were isolated by Ficoll-Histopaque density gradient centrifugation and then cryopreserved in liquid nitrogen vapor phase. Analytical flow cytometry was used to check the purity and quantity of each magnetically sorted T cell population. Each sorted fraction had its genomic DNA isolated and then quantified by UV absorbance on a Nanodrop 2000c.

Material for sequencing was memory CD4+ T cells sorted from blood. The sample's cell subset or site label, in plain terms: CD45RA-negative fraction. The chain is assembled from TRBV29-1 and TRBJ1-2; the D segment could be TRBD1, given 5 matching bases. This receptor was identified in a man between 18 and 35 years old in good health. The DNA reads as follows: TGCAGCGTTGGCGACAGTTCCTATGGCTACACCTTC. Its protein is CSVGDSSYGYTF. The reference TRBV29-1 and TRBJ1-2 proteins fill in what lies around the CDR3, so the full variable domain reads SAVISQKPSRDICQRGTSLTIQCQVDSQVTMMFWYRQQPGQSLTLIATANQGSEATYESGFVIDKFPISRPNLTFSTLTVSNMSPEDSSIYLCSVGDSSYGYTFGSGTRLTVV.